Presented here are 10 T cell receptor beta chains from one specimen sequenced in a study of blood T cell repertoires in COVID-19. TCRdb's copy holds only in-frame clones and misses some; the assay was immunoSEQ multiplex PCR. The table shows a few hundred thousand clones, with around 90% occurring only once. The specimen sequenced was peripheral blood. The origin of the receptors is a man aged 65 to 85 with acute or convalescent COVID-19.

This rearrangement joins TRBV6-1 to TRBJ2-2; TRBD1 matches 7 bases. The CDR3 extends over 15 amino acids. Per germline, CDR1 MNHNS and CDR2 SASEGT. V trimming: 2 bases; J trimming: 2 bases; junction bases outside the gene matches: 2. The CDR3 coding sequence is TGTGCCAGCAGTGAACAGGGGGTAAACACCGGGGAGCTGTTTTTT. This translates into CASSEQGVNTGELFF.

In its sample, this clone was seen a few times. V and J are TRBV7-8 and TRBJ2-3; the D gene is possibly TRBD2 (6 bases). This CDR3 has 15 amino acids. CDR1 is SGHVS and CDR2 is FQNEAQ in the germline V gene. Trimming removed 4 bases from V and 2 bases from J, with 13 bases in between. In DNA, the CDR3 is TGTGCCAGCAGCTCTCCGGGACTCCCCACAGATACGCAGTATTTT. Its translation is CASSSPGLPTDTQYF.

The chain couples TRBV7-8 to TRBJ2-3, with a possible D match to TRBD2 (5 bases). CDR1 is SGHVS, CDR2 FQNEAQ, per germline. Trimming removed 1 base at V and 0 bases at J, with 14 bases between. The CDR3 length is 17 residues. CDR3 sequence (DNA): TGTGCCAGCAGCTTAGTGGTAGGGAGACAAAGCACAGATACGCAGTATTTT. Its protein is CASSLVVGRQSTDTQYF.

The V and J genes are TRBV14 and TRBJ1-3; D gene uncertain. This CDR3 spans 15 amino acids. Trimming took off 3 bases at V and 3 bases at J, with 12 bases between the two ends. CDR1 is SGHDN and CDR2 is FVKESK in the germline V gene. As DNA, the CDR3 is TGTGCCAGCAGCCATTCGGGGATTATTGGAAACACCATATATTTT. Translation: CASSHSGIIGNTIYF.

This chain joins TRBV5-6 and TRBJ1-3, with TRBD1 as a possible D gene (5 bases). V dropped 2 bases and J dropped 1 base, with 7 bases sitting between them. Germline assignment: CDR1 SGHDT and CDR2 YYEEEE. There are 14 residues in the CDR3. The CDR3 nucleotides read TGTGCCAGCAGCTTCAGGGCTTCTGGAAACACCATATATTTT. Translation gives CASSFRASGNTIYF.

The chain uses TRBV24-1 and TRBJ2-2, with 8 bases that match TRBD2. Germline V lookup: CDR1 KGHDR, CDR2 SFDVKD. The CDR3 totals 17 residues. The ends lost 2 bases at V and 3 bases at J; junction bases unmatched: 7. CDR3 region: CATSDSRTSFYTGELFF. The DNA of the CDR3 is TGTGCCACCAGTGATTCCAGGACTAGCTTTTACACCGGGGAGCTGTTTTTT.

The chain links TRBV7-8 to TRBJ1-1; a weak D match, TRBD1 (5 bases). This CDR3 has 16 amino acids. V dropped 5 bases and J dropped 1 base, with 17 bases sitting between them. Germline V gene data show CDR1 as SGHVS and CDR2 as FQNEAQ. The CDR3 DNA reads TGTGCCAGCAGCCAAAAACTGGGGCAGACGAACACTGAAGCTTTCTTT. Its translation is CASSQKLGQTNTEAFF.

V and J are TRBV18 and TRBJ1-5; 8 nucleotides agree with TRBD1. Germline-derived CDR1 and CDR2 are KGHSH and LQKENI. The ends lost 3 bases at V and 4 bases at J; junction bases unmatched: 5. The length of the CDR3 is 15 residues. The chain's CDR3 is CASSPDRGQNQPQHF. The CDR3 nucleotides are TGTGCCAGCTCACCCGACAGGGGACAAAATCAGCCCCAGCATTTT.

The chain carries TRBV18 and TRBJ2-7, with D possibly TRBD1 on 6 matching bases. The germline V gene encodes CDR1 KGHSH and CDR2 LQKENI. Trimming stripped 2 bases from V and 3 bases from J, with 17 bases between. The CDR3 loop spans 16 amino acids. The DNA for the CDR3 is TGTGCCAGCTCACCAAACCAGGGGTCTCTTCACTACGAGCAGTACTTC. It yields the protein CASSPNQGSLHYEQYF.

Here the CDR3 reads CATSDSEQPQHF. CDR3 nucleotide sequence: TGTGCCACCAGCGACAGTGAGCAGCCCCAGCATTTT. V is TRBV24-1 and J is TRBJ1-5, with D perhaps matching TRBD1 (5 bases). The germline V and J ends were trimmed by 7 bases and 7 bases, with 10 bases remaining between them. Germline loops: CDR1 KGHDR, CDR2 SFDVKD. The CDR3 covers 12 residues.